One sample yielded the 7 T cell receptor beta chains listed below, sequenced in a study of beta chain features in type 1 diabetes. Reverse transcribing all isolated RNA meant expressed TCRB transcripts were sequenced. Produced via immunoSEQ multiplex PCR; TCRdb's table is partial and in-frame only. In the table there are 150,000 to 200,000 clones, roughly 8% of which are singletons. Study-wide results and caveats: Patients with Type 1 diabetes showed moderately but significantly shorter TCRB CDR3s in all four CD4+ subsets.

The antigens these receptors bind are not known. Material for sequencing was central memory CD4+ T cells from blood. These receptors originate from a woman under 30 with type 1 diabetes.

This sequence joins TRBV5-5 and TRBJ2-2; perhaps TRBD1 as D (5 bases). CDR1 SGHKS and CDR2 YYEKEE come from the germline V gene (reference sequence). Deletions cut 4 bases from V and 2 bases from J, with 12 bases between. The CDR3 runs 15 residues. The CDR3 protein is CASSPTTANTGELFF. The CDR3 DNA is TGTGCCAGCAGCCCGACGACAGCCAACACCGGGGAGCTGTTTTTT.

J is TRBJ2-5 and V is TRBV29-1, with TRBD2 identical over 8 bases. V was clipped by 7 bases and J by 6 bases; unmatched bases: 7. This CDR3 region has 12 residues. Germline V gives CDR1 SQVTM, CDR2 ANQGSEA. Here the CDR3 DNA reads TGCAGCGCCCGGGGGGGGGAACAGACCCAGTACTTC. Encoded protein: CSARGGEQTQYF.

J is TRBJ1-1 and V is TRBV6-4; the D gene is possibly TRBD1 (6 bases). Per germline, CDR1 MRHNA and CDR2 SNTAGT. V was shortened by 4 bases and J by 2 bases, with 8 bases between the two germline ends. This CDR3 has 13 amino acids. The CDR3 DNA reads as TGTGCCAGCAGTGGACAGGCAAACACTGAAGCTTTCTTT. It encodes CASSGQANTEAFF.

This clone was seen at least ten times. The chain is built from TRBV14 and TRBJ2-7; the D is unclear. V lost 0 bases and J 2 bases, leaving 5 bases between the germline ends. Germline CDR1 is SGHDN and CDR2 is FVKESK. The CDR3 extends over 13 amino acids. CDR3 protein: CASSQEAPYEQYF. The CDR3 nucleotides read TGTGCCAGCAGCCAAGAGGCCCCCTACGAGCAGTACTTC.

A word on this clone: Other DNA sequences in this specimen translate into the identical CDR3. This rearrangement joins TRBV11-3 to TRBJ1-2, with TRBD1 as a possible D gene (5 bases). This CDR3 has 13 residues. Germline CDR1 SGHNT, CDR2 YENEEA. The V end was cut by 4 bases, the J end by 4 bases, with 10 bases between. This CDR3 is CASSSGQGYGYTF. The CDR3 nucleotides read TGTGCCAGCAGCTCCGGGCAGGGCTATGGCTACACCTTC. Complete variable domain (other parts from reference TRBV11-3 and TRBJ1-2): EAGVVQSPRYKIIEKKQPVAFWCNPISGHNTLYWYLQNLGQGPELLIRYENEEAVDDSQLPKDRFSAERLKGVDSTLKIQPAELGDSAVYLCASSSGQGYGYTFGSGTRLTVV.

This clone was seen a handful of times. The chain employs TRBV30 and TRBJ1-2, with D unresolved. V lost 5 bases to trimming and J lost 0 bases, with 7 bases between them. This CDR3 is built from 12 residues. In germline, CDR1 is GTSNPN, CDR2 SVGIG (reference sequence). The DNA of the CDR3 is TGTGCCTGGCTGGGAGCTAACTATGGCTACACCTTC. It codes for CAWLGANYGYTF.

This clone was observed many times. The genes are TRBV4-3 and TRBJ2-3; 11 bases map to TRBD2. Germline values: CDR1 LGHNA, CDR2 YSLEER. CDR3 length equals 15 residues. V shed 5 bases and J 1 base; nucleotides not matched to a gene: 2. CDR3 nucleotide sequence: TGCGCCAGCAGCGAACTAGCGGGGGGCACAGATACGCAGTATTTT. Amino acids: CASSELAGGTDTQYF.